This T cell receptor (beta chain) was profiled in a study of blood T cell repertoires in COVID-19. The wider study: Researchers got acute and convalescent COVID-19 samples from the United States, Italy and Spain. PBMCs, B-cell-depleted T cells, or T cells were the source of the cDNA or gDNA that made up the material.

Germline loops: CDR1 SGHRS, CDR2 YFSETQ. Trimming shortened V by 0 bases and J by 5 bases, and 15 bases separated the two germline ends. The CDR3 extends over 16 amino acids. In its sample, this clone was seen once. One Seattle source followed patients from active infection through their disease course. In the source study's methods: Scientists estimated how many nucleated cells there were by amplifying reference gene primers. Sequencing used immunoSEQ multiplex PCR; TCRdb keeps in-frame clones, though not all of them. The DNA gave D and trimming, while V, J and clone size come from that table. Found here are roughly 440,000 clones, 88% of them singletons; the top ten hold around 13%.

The chain employs TRBV5-1 and TRBJ1-3, with D maybe TRBD1 (5 bases). The receptor comes from a woman between 50 and 59 years old with COVID-19, enrolled during active disease. Sequenced: peripheral blood. This chain's CDR3 is CASSLAEGIERNTIYF. As DNA, the CDR3 is TGCGCCAGCAGCTTGGCGGAGGGGATTGAGAGAAACACCATATATTTT.